A single sample gave rise to the 25 T cell receptor beta chains below, sequenced in a study of TIL therapy for anti-PD-1-resistant metastatic lung cancer. The sample's time point: pre-treatment sample, taken before nivolumab and TIL therapy. This was the immunoSEQ v3 assay. Only in-frame clones appear in the TCRdb table, and some are missing; sequencing was by immunoSEQ multiplex PCR. The repertoire holds about 52,000 clones, with around 79% as singletons. Sequences were derived from blood, sampled at baseline. Receptor source: a woman aged 30 to 85 with non-small cell lung cancer.

This chain connects TRBV5-1 to TRBJ2-3; 9 bases align to TRBD2. The V and J ends lost 0 bases and 4 bases, in that order; junction bases with no gene match: 3. The CDR3 is 15 amino acids. Germline CDR1 SGHRS, CDR2 YFSETQ. In DNA form, the CDR3 reads TGCGCCAGCAGCTTGGAGCCTAGCGGGGCAGATACGCAGTATTTT. Amino acids: CASSLEPSGADTQYF.

This clone was observed a single time. This sequence joins TRBV5-1 and TRBJ1-2, with D unresolved. The V gene's germline CDR1 is SGHRS and CDR2 YFSETQ. V dropped 4 bases and J dropped 1 base, with 11 bases sitting between them. The CDR3 loop spans 14 amino acids. The CDR3 DNA sequence: TGCGCCAGCAGCCAAGTCGGGAGTAACTATGGCTACACCTTC. It yields the protein CASSQVGSNYGYTF.

The chain joins TRBV7-8 to TRBJ1-2, with D tentatively TRBD1 (5 bases). V was pared by 1 base and J by 5 bases, with 11 bases between. The CDR3 consists of 14 residues. CDR1 is SGHVS and CDR2 is FQNEAQ in the germline V gene. CDR3 residues: CASSLGAGRYGYTF. The CDR3 DNA follows: TGTGCCAGCAGCTTAGGGGCAGGGAGGTATGGCTACACCTTC.

The V gene is TRBV5-4, the J gene TRBJ2-7; D is undetermined. The germline V gene encodes CDR1 SGHNT and CDR2 YYREEE (reference sequence). The CDR3 runs 14 residues. Trimming removed 0 bases at V and 5 bases at J, with 12 bases between. The CDR3 sequence: CASSLGAPEHEQYF. As DNA, the CDR3 is TGTGCCAGCAGCTTGGGGGCGCCGGAACACGAGCAGTACTTC.

This clone has only a few counts. The gene calls are TRBV7-2 and TRBJ2-1; the D is unclear. CDR1 and CDR2 (germline): SGHTA, FQGNSA. The CDR3 consists of 12 residues. V was clipped by 2 bases and J by 4 bases, with 3 bases between them. Written as DNA, the CDR3 is TGTGCCAGCAGCTTACCTTACAATGAGCAGTTCTTC. Translation: CASSLPYNEQFF.

The gene calls are TRBV28 and TRBJ2-1; D gene uncertain. The germline CDR1 and CDR2 sequences are MDHEN and SYDVKM. The CDR3 consists of 11 residues. V was trimmed by 6 bases and J by 9 bases, leaving 9 bases between them. The DNA of the CDR3 is TGTGCCAGCAGGGATGTTGGTGAGCAGTTCTTC. The encoded protein is CASRDVGEQFF.

CDR3 nucleotide sequence: TGTGCCTGGAGCGAAACAGATACGCAGTATTTT. This encodes CAWSETDTQYF. This chain connects TRBV30 to TRBJ2-3; D gene uncertain. This CDR3 comprises 11 residues. Per the germline V gene, CDR1 is GTSNPN and CDR2 is SVGIG (reference sequence). V was shortened by 3 bases and J by 3 bases, with 4 bases between the two germline ends.

The chain combines TRBV19 with TRBJ2-3, with D unclear. This CDR3 contains 13 residues. Germline values: CDR1 LNHDA, CDR2 SQIVND (reference sequence). V was trimmed by 2 bases and J by 2 bases, leaving 5 bases between them. The CDR3 bases are TGTGCCAGTAGTATATTGGACACAGATACGCAGTATTTT. It is translated as CASSILDTDTQYF.

The rearrangement uses TRBV6-6 and TRBJ1-2; 7 positions agree with TRBD1. The CDR3 is made up of 12 amino acids. In germline, CDR1 is MNHNY, CDR2 SVGAGI (reference sequence). J gave up 8 bases and V 4 bases, and 4 bases lay outside the gene matches. The CDR3 nucleotides read TGTGCCAGCAGTTGGACAGGACAGGGCTACACCTTC. Translation: CASSWTGQGYTF.

This clone was seen a few times. The chain recombines TRBV5-6 with TRBJ2-3; 7 bases are a match to TRBD1. Looked up from germline, CDR1 is SGHDT and CDR2 is YYEEEE. V shed 4 bases, J shed 5 bases, and the junction held 4 bases outside the gene matches. This CDR3 contains 13 residues. The CDR3 reads CASSRGQEDTQYF. CDR3 DNA sequence: TGTGCCAGCAGCCGAGGACAGGAAGATACGCAGTATTTT.

V usage is TRBV5-1 and J usage is TRBJ1-2, with D unresolved. Trimming left V 1 base short and J 4 bases short, with 5 bases between. This CDR3 region has 12 residues. The germline gives CDR1 SGHRS, CDR2 YFSETQ. CDR3 DNA sequence: TGCGCCAGCAGCTTGCCCAGCTATGGCTACACCTTC. Translating gives CASSLPSYGYTF. Combining the CDR3 with reference TRBV5-1 and TRBJ1-2 gives the whole variable domain KAGVTQTPRYLIKTRGQQVTLSCSPISGHRSVSWYQQTPGQGLQFLFEYFSETQRNKGNFPGRFSGRQFSNSRSEMNVSTLELGDSALYLCASSLPSYGYTFGSGTRLTVV.

This chain uses TRBV18 with TRBJ2-5; TRBD2 aligns across 14 bases. CDR3 length equals 18 residues. The V gene's germline CDR1 is KGHSH and CDR2 LQKENI. The trim removed 5 bases at V and 2 bases at J, leaving 10 bases unmatched. CDR3 in DNA: TGTGCCAGCTCAAAAACCGGGACTAGCGGGGGATTACAAGAGACCCAGTACTTC. Protein: CASSKTGTSGGLQETQYF.

This chain connects TRBV7-9 to TRBJ1-5, with TRBD1 matching 10 bases. The V and J ends lost 6 bases and 2 bases, in that order; junction bases with no gene match: 4. Germline V lookup: CDR1 SEHNR, CDR2 FQNEAQ (reference sequence). The CDR3 loop spans 15 amino acids. The CDR3 DNA is TGTGCCAGCAGTCCCGGGACAGGGGGCAATCAGCCCCAGCATTTT. This gives the protein CASSPGTGGNQPQHF.

The chain joins TRBV6-6 to TRBJ2-7, with D perhaps TRBD2 (8 bases). Deletions cut 6 bases from V and 7 bases from J, with 19 bases between. This CDR3 is 14 amino acids long. The germline CDR1 and CDR2 sequences are MNHNY and SVGAGI (reference sequence). CDR3 amino acids: CASRAEGAGGEQYF. DNA of the CDR3: TGTGCCAGCAGAGCTGAGGGGGCGGGGGGTGAGCAGTACTTC.

The gene calls are TRBV5-6 and TRBJ1-1; D is undetermined. Germline V lookup: CDR1 SGHDT, CDR2 YYEEEE. CDR3 length equals 12 residues. V gave up 0 bases and J gave up 5 bases, with 5 bases separating them. CDR3 bases: TGTGCCAGCAGCTTGGTTGGGACTGAAGCTTTCTTT. Protein: CASSLVGTEAFF.

V gene TRBV19 combines with J gene TRBJ1-1, with a weak D call TRBD1 (5 bases). V was clipped by 7 bases and J by 3 bases, with 15 bases between them. Looked up from germline, CDR1 is LNHDA and CDR2 is SQIVND (reference sequence). The CDR3 runs 14 residues. CDR3 loop: CASKGSNPYTEAFF. CDR3 nucleotide sequence: TGTGCCAGTAAGGGGTCGAACCCATACACTGAAGCTTTCTTT.

The J gene is TRBJ2-3, the V gene TRBV4-1, with D possibly matching TRBD2 (6 bases). V was cut by 4 bases and J by 1 base, with 12 bases left in between. This CDR3 region has 15 residues. The germline CDR1 and CDR2 sequences are MGHRA and YSYEKL. CDR3 bases: TGCGCCAGCAGCCCTTGGGGCGGGGGCACAGATACGCAGTATTTT. It yields the protein CASSPWGGGTDTQYF.

J is TRBJ2-7 and V is TRBV28; D not certain. CDR3 length: 17 residues. V gave up 3 bases and J gave up 3 bases, with 21 bases separating them. Germline assignment: CDR1 MDHEN and CDR2 SYDVKM. The CDR3 DNA reads TGTGCCAGCAGTTTCTTCCTAGATCCCTCAGGAAACTACGAGCAGTACTTC. Translated, it gives CASSFFLDPSGNYEQYF.

The V call is TRBV7-2, the J call TRBJ2-1; 10 bases align to TRBD1. This CDR3 has 15 amino acids. After removal of 4 bases from V and 0 bases from J, the junction contained 0 bases not matched to a gene. The germline V gene has CDR1 SGHTA and CDR2 FQGNSA. The CDR3 loop reads CASSWDRGSYNEQFF. For the CDR3, the DNA is TGTGCCAGCAGCTGGGACAGGGGCTCCTACAATGAGCAGTTCTTC. Based on the CDR3 plus reference TRBV7-2 and TRBJ2-1, the full variable domain is GAGVSQSPSNKVTEKGKDVELRCDPISGHTALYWYRQSLGQGLEFLIYFQGNSAPDKSGLPSDRFSAERTGGSVSTLTIQRTQQEDSAVYLCASSWDRGSYNEQFFGPGTRLTVL.

This CDR3 is CASSMATGVNYEQYF. DNA for the CDR3: TGTGCCAGTAGTATGGCAACAGGGGTCAACTACGAGCAGTACTTC. V is TRBV19 and J is TRBJ2-7, with 7 bases aligning to TRBD1. The trim removed 3 bases at V and 3 bases at J, leaving 8 bases unmatched. CDR1 and CDR2 (germline): LNHDA, SQIVND (reference sequence). The CDR3 loop spans 15 amino acids.

The chain couples TRBV5-1 to TRBJ1-2, with 8 positions matching TRBD1. With 5 bases clipped from V and 3 bases from J, the junction kept 6 bases outside the gene matches. The CDR3 totals 14 residues. Germline V gives CDR1 SGHRS, CDR2 YFSETQ. Here the CDR3 DNA reads TGCGCCAGCAGATCTACAGGGGGGCACTATGGCTACACCTTC. Its protein product is CASRSTGGHYGYTF.

This clone was counted only a few times. The chain uses TRBV19 and TRBJ1-6, with TRBD1 matching over 9 bases. The length of the CDR3 is 14 residues. Trimming removed 7 bases from V and 10 bases from J; junction bases left unmatched: 8. Germline V gene lookup returns CDR1 LNHDA and CDR2 SQIVND (reference sequence). CDR3 coding DNA: TGTGCCAGTACCCCGGGACAGGGTAGATCACCCCTCCACTTT. This translates into CASTPGQGRSPLHF.

This sequence joins TRBV5-8 and TRBJ2-1, with D perhaps matching TRBD1 (6 bases). The CDR3 length is 13 residues. The V gene's germline CDR1 is SGHTS and CDR2 YDEGEE. V was clipped by 0 bases and J by 8 bases, with 9 bases between them. Here the CDR3 reads CASSLDRVHEQFF. CDR3 DNA: TGTGCCAGCAGCTTGGACAGGGTCCATGAGCAGTTCTTC. Complete variable domain (other parts from reference TRBV5-8 and TRBJ2-1): EAGVTQSPTHLIKTRGQQATLRCSPISGHTSVYWYQQALGLGLQFLLWYDEGEERNRGNFPPRFSGRQFPNYSSELNVNALELEDSALYLCASSLDRVHEQFFGPGTRLTVL.

The genes are TRBV29-1 and TRBJ1-2, with D possibly matching TRBD1 (6 bases). Germline CDR1 SQVTM, CDR2 ANQGSEA. The ends were cut back, 3 bases at V and 5 bases at J, with 7 bases in the middle. The CDR3 covers 11 residues. CDR3 sequence (DNA): TGCAGCGTTGAGCAGGGGTATGGCTACACCTTC. Protein product: CSVEQGYGYTF.

V usage is TRBV2 and J usage is TRBJ2-5; 7 bases fit TRBD2. Germline V gene data show CDR1 as SNHLY and CDR2 as FYNNEI. Germline trimming cut 6 bases from V and 5 bases from J; bases unmatched to any gene: 9. The CDR3 extends over 14 amino acids. The CDR3 here is CASSPTSVGETQYF. The CDR3 bases are TGTGCCAGCAGCCCAACTAGCGTCGGTGAGACCCAGTACTTC.